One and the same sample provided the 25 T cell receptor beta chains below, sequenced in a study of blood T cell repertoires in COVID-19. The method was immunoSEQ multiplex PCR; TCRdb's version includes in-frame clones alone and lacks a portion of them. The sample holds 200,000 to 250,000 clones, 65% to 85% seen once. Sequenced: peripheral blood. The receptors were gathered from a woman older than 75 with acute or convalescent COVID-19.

CDR3 in amino acids: CASSQRGGGSGEKLFF. The CDR3 bases are TGCGCCAGCAGCCAGCGTGGGGGGGGGTCTGGTGAAAAACTGTTTTTT. The chain has TRBV4-3 and TRBJ1-4, with D possibly TRBD1 on 5 matching bases. CDR1 LGHNA and CDR2 YSLEER come from the germline V gene. The CDR3 contains 16 residues. V lost 3 bases, J lost 7 bases, and 18 bases lay in between.

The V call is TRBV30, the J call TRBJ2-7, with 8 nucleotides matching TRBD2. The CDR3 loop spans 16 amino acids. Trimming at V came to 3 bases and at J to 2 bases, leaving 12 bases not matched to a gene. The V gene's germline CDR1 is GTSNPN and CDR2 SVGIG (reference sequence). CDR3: CAWRKVKSGSTYEQYF. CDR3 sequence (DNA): TGTGCCTGGAGGAAGGTTAAGAGCGGGAGTACCTACGAGCAGTACTTC.

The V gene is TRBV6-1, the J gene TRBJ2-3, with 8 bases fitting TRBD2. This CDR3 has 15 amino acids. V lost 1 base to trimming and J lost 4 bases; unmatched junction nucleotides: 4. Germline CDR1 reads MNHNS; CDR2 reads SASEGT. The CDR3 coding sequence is TGTGCCAGCAGTGAAGGCTGGCGGGGGGCAGATACGCAGTATTTT. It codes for CASSEGWRGADTQYF.

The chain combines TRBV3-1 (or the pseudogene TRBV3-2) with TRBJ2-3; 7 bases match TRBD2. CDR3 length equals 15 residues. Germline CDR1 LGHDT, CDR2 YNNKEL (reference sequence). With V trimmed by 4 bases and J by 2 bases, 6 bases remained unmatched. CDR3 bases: TGTGCCAGCAGCCTGGGACTATCTATCACAGATACGCAGTATTTT. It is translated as CASSLGLSITDTQYF.

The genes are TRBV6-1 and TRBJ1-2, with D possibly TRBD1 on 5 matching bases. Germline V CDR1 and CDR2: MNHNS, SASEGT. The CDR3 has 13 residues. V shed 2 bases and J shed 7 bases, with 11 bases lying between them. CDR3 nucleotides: TGTGCCAGCAGTGAACAGGGATTCGGTGGCTACACCTTC. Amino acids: CASSEQGFGGYTF.

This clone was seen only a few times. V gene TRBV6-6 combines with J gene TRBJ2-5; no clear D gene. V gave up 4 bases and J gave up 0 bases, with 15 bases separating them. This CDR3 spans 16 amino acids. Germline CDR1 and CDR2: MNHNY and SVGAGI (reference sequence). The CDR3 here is CASSSVSFRYQETQYF. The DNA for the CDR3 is TGTGCCAGCAGTTCGGTCTCATTTCGATACCAAGAGACCCAGTACTTC.

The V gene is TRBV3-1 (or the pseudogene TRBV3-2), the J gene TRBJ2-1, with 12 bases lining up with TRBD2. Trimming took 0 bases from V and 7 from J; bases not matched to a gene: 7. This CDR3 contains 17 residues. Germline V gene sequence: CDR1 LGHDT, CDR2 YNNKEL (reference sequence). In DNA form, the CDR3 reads TGTGCCAGCAGCCAAGACTGGCTAGCGGGGGGGCGGAATGAGCAGTTCTTC. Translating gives CASSQDWLAGGRNEQFF.

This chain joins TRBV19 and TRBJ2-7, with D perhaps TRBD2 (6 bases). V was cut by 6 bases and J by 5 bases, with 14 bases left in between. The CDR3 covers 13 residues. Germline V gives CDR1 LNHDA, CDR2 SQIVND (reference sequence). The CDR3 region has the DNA TGTGCCAGTAGGCCCCGGGGGTCGGACGAGCAGTACTTC. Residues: CASRPRGSDEQYF.

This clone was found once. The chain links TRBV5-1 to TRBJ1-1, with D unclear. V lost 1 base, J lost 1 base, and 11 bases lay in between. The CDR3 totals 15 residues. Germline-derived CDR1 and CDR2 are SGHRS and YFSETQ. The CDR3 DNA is TGCGCCAGCAGCTTGTCCGTTGACACGAACACTGAAGCTTTCTTT. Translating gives CASSLSVDTNTEAFF.

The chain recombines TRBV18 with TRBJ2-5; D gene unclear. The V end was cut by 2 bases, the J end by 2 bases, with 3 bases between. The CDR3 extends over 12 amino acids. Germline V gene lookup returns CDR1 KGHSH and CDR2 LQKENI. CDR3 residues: CASSPYQETQYF. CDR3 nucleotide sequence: TGTGCCAGCTCACCATATCAAGAGACCCAGTACTTC. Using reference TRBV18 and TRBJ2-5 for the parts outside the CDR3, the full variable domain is NAGVMQNPRHLVRRRGQEARLRCSPMKGHSHVYWYRQLPEEGLKFMVYLQKENIIDESGMPKERFSAEFPKEGPSILRIQQVVRGDSAAYFCASSPYQETQYFGPGTRLLVL.

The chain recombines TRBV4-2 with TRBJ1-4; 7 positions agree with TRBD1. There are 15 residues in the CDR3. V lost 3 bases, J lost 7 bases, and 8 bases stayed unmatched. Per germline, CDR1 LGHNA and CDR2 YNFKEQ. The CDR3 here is CASSQGTEGREKLFF. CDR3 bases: TGTGCCAGCAGCCAGGGGACAGAGGGACGTGAAAAACTGTTTTTT.

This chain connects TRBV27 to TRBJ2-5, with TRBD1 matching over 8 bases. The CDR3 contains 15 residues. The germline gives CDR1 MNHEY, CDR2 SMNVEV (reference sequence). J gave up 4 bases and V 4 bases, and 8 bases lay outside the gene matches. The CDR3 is CASSYRTGRIETQYF. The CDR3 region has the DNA TGTGCCAGCAGTTATCGGACAGGGCGAATAGAGACCCAGTACTTC.

The CDR3, as DNA: TGTGCCAGCAGCTTTTCCCCTAGCGCCTACGAGCAGTACTTC. Protein: CASSFSPSAYEQYF. This rearrangement joins TRBV7-2 to TRBJ2-7, with D possibly matching TRBD2 (6 bases). Germline V gene sequence: CDR1 SGHTA, CDR2 FQGNSA. The CDR3 runs 14 residues. Deletions cut 3 bases from V and 2 bases from J, with 11 bases between.

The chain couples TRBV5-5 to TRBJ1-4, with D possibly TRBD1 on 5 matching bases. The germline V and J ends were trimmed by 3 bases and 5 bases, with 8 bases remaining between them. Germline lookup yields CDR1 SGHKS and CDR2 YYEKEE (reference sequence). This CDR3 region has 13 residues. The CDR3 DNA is TGTGCCAGCAGCTGGGGCGGAAATGAAAAACTGTTTTTT. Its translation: CASSWGGNEKLFF.

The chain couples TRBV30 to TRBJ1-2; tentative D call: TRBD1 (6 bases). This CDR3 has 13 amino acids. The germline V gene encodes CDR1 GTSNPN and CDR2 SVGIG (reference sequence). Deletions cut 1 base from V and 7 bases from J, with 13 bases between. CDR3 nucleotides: TGTGCCTGGAGTGCGGGGGGCGCGGGTGGCTACACCTTC. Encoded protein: CAWSAGGAGGYTF.

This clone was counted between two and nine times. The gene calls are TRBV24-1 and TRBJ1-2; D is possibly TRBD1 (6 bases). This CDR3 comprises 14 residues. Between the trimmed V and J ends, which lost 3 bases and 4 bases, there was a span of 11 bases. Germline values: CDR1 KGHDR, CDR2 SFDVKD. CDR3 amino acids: CATSDQGHLYGYTF. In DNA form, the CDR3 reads TGTGCCACCAGTGATCAGGGACACCTCTATGGCTACACCTTC.

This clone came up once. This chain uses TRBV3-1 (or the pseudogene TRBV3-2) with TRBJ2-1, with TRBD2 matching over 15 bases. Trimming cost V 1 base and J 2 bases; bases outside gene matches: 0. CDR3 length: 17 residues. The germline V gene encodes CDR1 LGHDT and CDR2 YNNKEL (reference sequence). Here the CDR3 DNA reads TGTGCCAGCAGCCAAGGGACTAGCGGGAGGGCCTACAATGAGCAGTTCTTC. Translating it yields CASSQGTSGRAYNEQFF.

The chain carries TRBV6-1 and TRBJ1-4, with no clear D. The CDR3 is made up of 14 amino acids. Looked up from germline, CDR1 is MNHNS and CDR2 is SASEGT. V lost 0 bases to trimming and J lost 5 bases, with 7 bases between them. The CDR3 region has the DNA TGTGCCAGCAGTGAAGCGCGGCGAAATGAAAAACTGTTTTTT. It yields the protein CASSEARRNEKLFF.

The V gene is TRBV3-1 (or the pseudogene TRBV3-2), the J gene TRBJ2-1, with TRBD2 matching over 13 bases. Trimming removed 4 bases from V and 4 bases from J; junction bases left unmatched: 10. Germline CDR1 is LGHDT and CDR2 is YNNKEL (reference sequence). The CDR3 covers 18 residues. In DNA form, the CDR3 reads TGTGCCAGCAGCCCCCCAGGGGGGACTAGCGGGACTTACAATGAGCAGTTCTTC. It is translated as CASSPPGGTSGTYNEQFF.

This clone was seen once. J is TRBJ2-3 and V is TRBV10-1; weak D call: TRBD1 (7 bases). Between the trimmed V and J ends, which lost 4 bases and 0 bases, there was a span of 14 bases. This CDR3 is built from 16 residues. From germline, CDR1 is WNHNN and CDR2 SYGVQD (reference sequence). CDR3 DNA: TGCGCCAGCAGTGTTAACAGGGGACTTAGCACAGATACGCAGTATTTT. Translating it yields CASSVNRGLSTDTQYF.

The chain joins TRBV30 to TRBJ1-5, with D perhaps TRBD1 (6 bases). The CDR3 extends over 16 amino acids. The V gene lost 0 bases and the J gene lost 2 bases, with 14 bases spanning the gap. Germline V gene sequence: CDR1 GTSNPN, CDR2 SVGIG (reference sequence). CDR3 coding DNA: TGTGCCTGGAGTGTAAACGGGGGGCCTGGCAATCAGCCCCAGCATTTT. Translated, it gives CAWSVNGGPGNQPQHF.

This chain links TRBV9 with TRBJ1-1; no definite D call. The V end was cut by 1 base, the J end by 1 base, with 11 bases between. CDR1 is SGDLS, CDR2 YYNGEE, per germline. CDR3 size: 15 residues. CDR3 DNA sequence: TGTGCCAGCAGCGTAAGTGGGCAGGCGAACACTGAAGCTTTCTTT. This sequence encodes CASSVSGQANTEAFF.

The CDR3 loop reads CASSMSAGMDTEAFF. DNA for the CDR3: TGTGCCAGTAGTATGTCGGCAGGGATGGACACTGAAGCTTTCTTT. The chain links TRBV19 to TRBJ1-1; possible D gene TRBD1, 5 bases. The CDR3 covers 15 residues. Between the trimmed V and J ends, which lost 3 bases and 3 bases, there was a span of 14 bases. Looked up from germline, CDR1 is LNHDA and CDR2 is SQIVND (reference sequence). Based on the CDR3 plus reference TRBV19 and TRBJ1-1, the full variable domain is DGGITQSPKYLFRKEGQNVTLSCEQNLNHDAMYWYRQDPGQGLRLIYYSQIVNDFQKGDIAEGYSVSREKKESFPLTVTSAQKNPTAFYLCASSMSAGMDTEAFFGQGTRLTVV.

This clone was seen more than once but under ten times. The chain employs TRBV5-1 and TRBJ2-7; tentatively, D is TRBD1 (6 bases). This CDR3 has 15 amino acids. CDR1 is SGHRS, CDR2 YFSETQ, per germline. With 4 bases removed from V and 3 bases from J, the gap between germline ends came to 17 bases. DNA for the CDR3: TGCGCCAGCAGCCTGGGCCCAGGGGAGAGCTACGAGCAGTACTTC. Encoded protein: CASSLGPGESYEQYF.

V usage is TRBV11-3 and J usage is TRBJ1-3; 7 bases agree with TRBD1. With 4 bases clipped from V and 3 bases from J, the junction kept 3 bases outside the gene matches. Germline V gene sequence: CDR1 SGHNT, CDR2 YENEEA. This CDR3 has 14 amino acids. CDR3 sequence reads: CASSSNRGGNTIYF. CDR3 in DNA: TGTGCCAGCAGCTCAAACAGGGGTGGAAACACCATATATTTT.